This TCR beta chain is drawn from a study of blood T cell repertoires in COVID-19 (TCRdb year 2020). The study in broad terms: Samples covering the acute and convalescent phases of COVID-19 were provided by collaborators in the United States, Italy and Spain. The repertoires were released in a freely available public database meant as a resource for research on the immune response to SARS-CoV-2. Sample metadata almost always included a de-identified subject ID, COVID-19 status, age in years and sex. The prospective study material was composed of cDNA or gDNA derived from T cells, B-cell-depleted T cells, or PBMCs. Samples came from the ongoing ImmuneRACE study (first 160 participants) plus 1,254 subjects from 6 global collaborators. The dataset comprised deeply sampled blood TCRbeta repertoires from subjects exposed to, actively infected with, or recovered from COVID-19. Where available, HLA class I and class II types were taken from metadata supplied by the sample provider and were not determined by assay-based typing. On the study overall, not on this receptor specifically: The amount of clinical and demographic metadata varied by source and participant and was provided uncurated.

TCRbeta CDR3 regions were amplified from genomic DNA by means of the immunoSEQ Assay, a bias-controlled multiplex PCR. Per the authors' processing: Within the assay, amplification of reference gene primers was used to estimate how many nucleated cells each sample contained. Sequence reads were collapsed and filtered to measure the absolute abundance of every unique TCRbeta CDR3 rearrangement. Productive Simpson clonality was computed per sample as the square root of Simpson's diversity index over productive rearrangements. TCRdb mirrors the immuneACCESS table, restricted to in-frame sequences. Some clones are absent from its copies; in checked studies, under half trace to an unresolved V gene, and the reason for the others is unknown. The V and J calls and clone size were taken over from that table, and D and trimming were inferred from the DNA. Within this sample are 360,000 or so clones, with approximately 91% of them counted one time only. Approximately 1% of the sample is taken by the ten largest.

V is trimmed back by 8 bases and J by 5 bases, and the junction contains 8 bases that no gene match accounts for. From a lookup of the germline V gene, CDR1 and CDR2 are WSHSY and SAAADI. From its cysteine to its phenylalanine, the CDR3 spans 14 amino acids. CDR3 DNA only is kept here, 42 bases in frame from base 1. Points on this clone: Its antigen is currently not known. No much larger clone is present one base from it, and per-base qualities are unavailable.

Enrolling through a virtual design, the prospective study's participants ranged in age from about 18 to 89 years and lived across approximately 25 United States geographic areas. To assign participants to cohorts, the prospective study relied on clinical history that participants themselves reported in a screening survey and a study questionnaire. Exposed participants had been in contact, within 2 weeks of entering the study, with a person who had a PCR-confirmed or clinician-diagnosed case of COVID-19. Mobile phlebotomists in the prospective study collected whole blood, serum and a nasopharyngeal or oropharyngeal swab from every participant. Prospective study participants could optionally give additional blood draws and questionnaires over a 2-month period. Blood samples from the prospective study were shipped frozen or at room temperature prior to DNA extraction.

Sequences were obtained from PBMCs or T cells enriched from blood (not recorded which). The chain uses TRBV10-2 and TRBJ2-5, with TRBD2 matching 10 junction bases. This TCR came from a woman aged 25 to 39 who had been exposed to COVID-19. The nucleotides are TGCGCCAGCTTAAAGCGGGAGGGCGGCGAGACCCAGTACTTC. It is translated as CASLKREGGETQYF.